A single sample is the source of the 9 T cell receptor beta chains below, sequenced in a study of technical replicates of blood from a few donors (TCRdb year 2017). Library generation was performed with the immunoSEQ multiplex PCR assay. Held by TCRdb, this immuneACCESS table contains in-frame sequences only and omits some clones. Under half of the omission traces to an unresolved V gene where checked; the cause of the rest is unknown. In this sample the table shows under 100,000 clones, about 86% of which occur a single time. The top ten constitute roughly 4.4% of the sample. Sequencing was performed on PBMCs. The origin of the receptors is a human donor in good health. Some clones in this sample may be carry-over from other donors' samples.

V usage is TRBV7-2 and J usage is TRBJ2-7, with TRBD2 identical over 11 bases. This CDR3 region has 16 residues. CDR1 and CDR2 from the germline V gene are SGHTA and FQGNSA. V trimming: 5 bases; J trimming: 2 bases; junction bases outside the gene matches: 8. CDR3 protein: CASSTTSGSPTYEQYF. The CDR3 bases are TGTGCCAGCAGCACCACTAGCGGGAGCCCCACCTACGAGCAGTACTTC.

V is TRBV5-1 and J is TRBJ2-3; D is undetermined. The CDR3 runs 16 residues. Trimming cost V 0 bases and J 0 bases, with 11 bases left between them. CDR1 is SGHRS and CDR2 is YFSETQ in the germline V gene. CDR3 in DNA: TGCGCCAGCAGCTTGGACAGCAACCCTAGCACAGATACGCAGTATTTT. It yields the protein CASSLDSNPSTDTQYF.

The CDR3, as DNA: TGTGCCAGCAGCCAGATACAGGGAATTGCGTACGAGCAGTACTTC. Translation: CASSQIQGIAYEQYF. J is TRBJ2-7 and V is TRBV4-2; D is possibly TRBD1 (6 bases). Deletions cut 3 bases from V and 4 bases from J, with 16 bases between. The CDR3 loop spans 15 amino acids. Germline-derived CDR1 and CDR2 are LGHNA and YNFKEQ.

The chain couples TRBV9 to TRBJ1-4; 7 nucleotides align to TRBD1. Unmatched junction bases numbered 5, after V lost 0 bases and J lost 0 bases. CDR3 length equals 17 residues. The V gene's germline CDR1 is SGDLS and CDR2 YYNGEE. DNA of the CDR3: TGTGCCAGCAGCGTAGGACAGGGAACCGCAACTAATGAAAAACTGTTTTTT. Amino acids: CASSVGQGTATNEKLFF.

This clone was seen once. V is TRBV25-1 and J is TRBJ1-6, with TRBD1 matching 10 bases. Trimming removed 1 base from V and 9 bases from J; junction bases left unmatched: 3. CDR1 MGHDK and CDR2 SYGVNS come from the germline V gene. The CDR3 covers 15 residues. CDR3 sequence: CASSEFGTGVSPLHF. The CDR3 nucleotides read TGTGCCAGCAGTGAATTCGGGACAGGGGTTTCACCCCTCCACTTT.

This sequence joins TRBV7-2 and TRBJ2-7; D possibly corresponds to TRBD1 (8 bases). The V and J ends lost 5 bases and 3 bases respectively, with 17 bases between them. Germline V gene sequence: CDR1 SGHTA, CDR2 FQGNSA. The CDR3 has 15 amino acids. The CDR3 nucleotides are TGTGCCAGCAGCACATTACAGGGGGGGGACTACGAGCAGTACTTC. Its translation is CASSTLQGGDYEQYF.

The CDR3 nucleotides are TGCGCCAGCAGAGGTTCTCGGGCGGATGGACACACAGATACGCAGTATTTT. This sequence encodes CASRGSRADGHTDTQYF. V is TRBV4-1 and J is TRBJ2-3; tentatively, D is TRBD1 (5 bases). In germline, CDR1 is MGHRA, CDR2 YSYEKL. V lost 6 bases and J 2 bases, leaving 21 bases between the germline ends. CDR3 length equals 17 residues.

The chain has TRBV2 and TRBJ2-3; tentative D call: TRBD2 (7 bases). CDR3 length: 16 amino acids. V gave up 1 base and J gave up 4 bases, with 15 bases separating them. The germline V gene has CDR1 SNHLY and CDR2 FYNNEI. The DNA for the CDR3 is TGTGCCAGCAGTGAAGTGGGGGGAGGGGGTTCAGATACGCAGTATTTT. Its protein is CASSEVGGGGSDTQYF.

This clone was observed a few times. No conserved phenylalanine or tryptophan ends this CDR3, so it is likely a read error. V and J are TRBV7-9 and TRBJ1-1; no clear D. V lost 3 bases and J 7 bases, leaving 15 bases between the germline ends. The germline gives CDR1 SEHNR, CDR2 FQNEAQ (reference sequence). The CDR3 contains 14 residues. The CDR3 protein is CASSFFSGPGEAFI. For the CDR3, the DNA is TGTGCCAGCAGCTTCTTTTCGGGTCCGGGTGAAGCTTTCATT.